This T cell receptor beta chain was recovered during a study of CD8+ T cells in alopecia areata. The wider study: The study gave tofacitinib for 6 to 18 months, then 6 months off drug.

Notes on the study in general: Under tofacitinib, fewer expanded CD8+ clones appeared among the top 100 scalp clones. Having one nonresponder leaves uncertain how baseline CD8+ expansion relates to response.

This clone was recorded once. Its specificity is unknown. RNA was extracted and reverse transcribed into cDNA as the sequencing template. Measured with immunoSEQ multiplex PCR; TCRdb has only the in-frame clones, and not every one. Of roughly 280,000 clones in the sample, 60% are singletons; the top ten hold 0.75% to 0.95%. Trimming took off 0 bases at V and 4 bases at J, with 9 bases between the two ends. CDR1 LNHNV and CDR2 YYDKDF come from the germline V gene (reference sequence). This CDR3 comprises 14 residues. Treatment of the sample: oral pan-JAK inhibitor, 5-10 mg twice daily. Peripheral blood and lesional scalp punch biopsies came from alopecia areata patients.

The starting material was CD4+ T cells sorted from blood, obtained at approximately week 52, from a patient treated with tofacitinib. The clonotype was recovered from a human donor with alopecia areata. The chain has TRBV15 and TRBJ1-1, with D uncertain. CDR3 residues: CATSREGISTEAFF. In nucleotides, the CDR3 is TGTGCCACCAGCAGAGAAGGGATCTCCACTGAAGCTTTCTTT.